This paragraph reports one T cell receptor beta chain. The antigen is unknown. This record comes from a study of blood T cells in healthy people across ages. General study results and limits: Higher diversity, along with more naive CD4+ cells, distinguished long-lived donors from aged donors.

V shed 1 base and J shed 2 bases, with 9 bases lying between them. The CDR3 sequence is 16 residues long. From germline, CDR1 is SGHAT and CDR2 FQNNGV. Alongside a J-beta primer mix, a sample-barcoded 5' primer served in a second PCR lasting roughly 6 to 11 cycles. The yield of each sample was at least 2.5 million CDR3-containing paired-end reads. TCRdb independently ran MiXCR on the 5' RACE reads; one entry per CDR3 protein. Here the sample spans some 750,000 distinct CDR3 sequences, 22% being singletons. The source material was blood. The V call is TRBV11-2, the J call TRBJ2-6; D gene ambiguous. The origin of this receptor is a man aged 65-85 years in good health. CDR3 sequence reads: CASSLGGWTGANVLTF. Here the CDR3 DNA reads TGTGCCAGCAGCTTAGGTGGATGGACTGGGGCCAACGTCCTGACTTTC.